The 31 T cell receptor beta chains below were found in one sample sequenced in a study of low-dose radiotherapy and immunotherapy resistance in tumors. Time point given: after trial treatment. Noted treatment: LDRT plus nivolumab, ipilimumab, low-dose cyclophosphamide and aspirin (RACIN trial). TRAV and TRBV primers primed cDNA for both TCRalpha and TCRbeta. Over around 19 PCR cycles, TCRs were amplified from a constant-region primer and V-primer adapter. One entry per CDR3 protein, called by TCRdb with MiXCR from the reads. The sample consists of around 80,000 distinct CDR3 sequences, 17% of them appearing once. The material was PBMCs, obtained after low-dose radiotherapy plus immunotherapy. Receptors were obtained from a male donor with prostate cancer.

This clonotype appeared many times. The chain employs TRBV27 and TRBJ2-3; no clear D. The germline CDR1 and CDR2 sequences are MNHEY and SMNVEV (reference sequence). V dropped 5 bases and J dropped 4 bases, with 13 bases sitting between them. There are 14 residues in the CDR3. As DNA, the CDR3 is TGTGCCAGCAGTGTCGACTTGGCGGCAGATACGCAGTATTTT. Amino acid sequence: CASSVDLAADTQYF.

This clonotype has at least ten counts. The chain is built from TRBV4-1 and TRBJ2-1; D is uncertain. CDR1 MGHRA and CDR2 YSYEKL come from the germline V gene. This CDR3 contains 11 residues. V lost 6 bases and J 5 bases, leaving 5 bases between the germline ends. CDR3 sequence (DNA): TGCGCCAGCAGTAGGCACAATGAGCAGTTCTTC. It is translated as CASSRHNEQFF.

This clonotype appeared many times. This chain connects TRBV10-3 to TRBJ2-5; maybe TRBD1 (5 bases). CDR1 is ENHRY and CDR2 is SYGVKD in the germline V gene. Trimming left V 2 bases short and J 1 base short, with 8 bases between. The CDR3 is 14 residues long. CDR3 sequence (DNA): TGTGCCATCAGTGAGGGCAGGGCCCAAGAGACCCAGTACTTC. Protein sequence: CAISEGRAQETQYF.

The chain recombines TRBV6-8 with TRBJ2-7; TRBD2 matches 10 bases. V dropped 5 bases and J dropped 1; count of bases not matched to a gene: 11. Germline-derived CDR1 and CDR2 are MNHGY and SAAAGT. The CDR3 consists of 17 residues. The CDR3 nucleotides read TGTGCCAGCAGTATGACTAGCGGGCCATTTTGGTCCTACGAGCAGTACTTC. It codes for CASSMTSGPFWSYEQYF.

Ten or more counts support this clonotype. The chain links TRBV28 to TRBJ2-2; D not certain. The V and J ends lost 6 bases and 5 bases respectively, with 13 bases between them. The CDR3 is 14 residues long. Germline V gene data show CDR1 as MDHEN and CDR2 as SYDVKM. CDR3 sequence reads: CASSTIDGTGELFF. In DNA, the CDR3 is TGTGCCAGCAGCACCATTGACGGAACCGGGGAGCTGTTTTTT.

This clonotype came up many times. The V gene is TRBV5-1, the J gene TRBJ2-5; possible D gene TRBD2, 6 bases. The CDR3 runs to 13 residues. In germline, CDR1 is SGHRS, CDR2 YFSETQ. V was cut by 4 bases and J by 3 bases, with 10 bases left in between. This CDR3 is CASSDRREETQYF. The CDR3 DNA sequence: TGCGCCAGCAGCGACCGGAGGGAAGAGACCCAGTACTTC. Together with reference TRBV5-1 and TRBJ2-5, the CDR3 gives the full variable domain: KAGVTQTPRYLIKTRGQQVTLSCSPISGHRSVSWYQQTPGQGLQFLFEYFSETQRNKGNFPGRFSGRQFSNSRSEMNVSTLELGDSALYLCASSDRREETQYFGPGTRLLVL.

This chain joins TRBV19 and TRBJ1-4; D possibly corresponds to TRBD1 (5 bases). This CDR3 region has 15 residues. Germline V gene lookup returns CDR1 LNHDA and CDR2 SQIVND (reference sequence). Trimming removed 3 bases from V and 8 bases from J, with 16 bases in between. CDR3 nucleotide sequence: TGTGCCAGTAGTATTCTTGCCAGGGAAGAGGAAAAACTGTTTTTT. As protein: CASSILAREEEKLFF. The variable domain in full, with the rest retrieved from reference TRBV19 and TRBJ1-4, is DGGITQSPKYLFRKEGQNVTLSCEQNLNHDAMYWYRQDPGQGLRLIYYSQIVNDFQKGDIAEGYSVSREKKESFPLTVTSAQKNPTAFYLCASSILAREEEKLFFGSGTQLSVL.

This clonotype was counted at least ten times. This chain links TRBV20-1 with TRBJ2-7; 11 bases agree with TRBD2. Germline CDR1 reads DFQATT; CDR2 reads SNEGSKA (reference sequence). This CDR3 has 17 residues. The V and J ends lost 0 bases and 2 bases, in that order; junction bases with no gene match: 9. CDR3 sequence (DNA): TGCAGTGCTAGAGACCAACTAACTAGCGGGAGTCCCTACGAGCAGTACTTC. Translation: CSARDQLTSGSPYEQYF.

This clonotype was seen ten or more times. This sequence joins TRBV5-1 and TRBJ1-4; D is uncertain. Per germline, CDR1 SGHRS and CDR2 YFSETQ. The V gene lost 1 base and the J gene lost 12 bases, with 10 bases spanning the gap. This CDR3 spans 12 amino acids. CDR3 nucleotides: TGCGCCAGCAGCTTGAACGGGGATCAACTGTTTTTT. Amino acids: CASSLNGDQLFF.

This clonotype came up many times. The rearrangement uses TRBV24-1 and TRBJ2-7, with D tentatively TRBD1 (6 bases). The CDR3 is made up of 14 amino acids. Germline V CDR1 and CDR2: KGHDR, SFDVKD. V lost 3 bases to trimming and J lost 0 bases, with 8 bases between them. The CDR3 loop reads CATSDGTFSYEQYF. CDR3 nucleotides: TGTGCCACCAGTGATGGGACATTCTCCTACGAGCAGTACTTC.

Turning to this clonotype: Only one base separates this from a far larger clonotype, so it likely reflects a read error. This CDR3 is CASSWHTGELFF. CDR3 DNA sequence: TGTGCCAGCAGTTGGCACACCGGGGAGCTGTTTTTT. V is TRBV6-1 and J is TRBJ2-2; D gene unclear. The CDR3 is 12 amino acids. Germline-derived CDR1 and CDR2 are MNHNS and SASEGT. The V gene lost 5 bases and the J gene lost 3 bases, with 4 bases spanning the gap.

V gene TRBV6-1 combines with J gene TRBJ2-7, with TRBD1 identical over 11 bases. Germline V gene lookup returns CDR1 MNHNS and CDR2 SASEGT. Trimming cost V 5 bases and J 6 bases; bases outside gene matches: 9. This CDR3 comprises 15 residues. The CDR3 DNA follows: TGTGCCAGCAGTACTTTAGGGACAGGGGGGAGCGAGCAGTACTTC. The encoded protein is CASSTLGTGGSEQYF.

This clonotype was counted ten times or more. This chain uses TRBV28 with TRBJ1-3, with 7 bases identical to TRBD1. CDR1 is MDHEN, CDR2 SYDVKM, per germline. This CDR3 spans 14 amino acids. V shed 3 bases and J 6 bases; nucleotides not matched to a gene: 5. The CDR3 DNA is TGTGCCAGCAGTTTGACAGGGTCGGTAAACACCATATATTTT. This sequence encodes CASSLTGSVNTIYF. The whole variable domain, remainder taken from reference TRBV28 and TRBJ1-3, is DVKVTQSSRYLVKRTGEKVFLECVQDMDHENMFWYRQDPGLGLRLIYFSYDVKMKEKGDIPEGYSVSREKKERFSLILESASTNQTSMYLCASSLTGSVNTIYFGEGSWLTVV.

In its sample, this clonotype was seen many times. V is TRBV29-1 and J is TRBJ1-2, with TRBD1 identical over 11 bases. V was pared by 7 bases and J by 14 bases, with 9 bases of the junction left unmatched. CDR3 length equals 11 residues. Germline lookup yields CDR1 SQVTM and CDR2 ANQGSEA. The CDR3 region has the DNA TGCAGCGCCCAGGGACAGGGGGTTGATACCTTC. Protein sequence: CSAQGQGVDTF.

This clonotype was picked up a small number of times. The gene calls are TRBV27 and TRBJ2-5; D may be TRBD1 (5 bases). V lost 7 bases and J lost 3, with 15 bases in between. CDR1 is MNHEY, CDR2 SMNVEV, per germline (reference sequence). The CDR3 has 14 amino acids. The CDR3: CASKLSGAKETQYF. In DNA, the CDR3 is TGTGCCAGCAAACTCAGTGGGGCTAAAGAGACCCAGTACTTC.

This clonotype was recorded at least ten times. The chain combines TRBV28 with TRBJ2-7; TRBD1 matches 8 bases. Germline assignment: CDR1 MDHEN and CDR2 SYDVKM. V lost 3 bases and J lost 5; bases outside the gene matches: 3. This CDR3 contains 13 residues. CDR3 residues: CASSFSGGHEQYF. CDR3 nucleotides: TGTGCCAGCAGTTTCTCAGGGGGCCACGAGCAGTACTTC. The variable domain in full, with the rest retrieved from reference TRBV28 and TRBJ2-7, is DVKVTQSSRYLVKRTGEKVFLECVQDMDHENMFWYRQDPGLGLRLIYFSYDVKMKEKGDIPEGYSVSREKKERFSLILESASTNQTSMYLCASSFSGGHEQYFGPGTRLTVT.

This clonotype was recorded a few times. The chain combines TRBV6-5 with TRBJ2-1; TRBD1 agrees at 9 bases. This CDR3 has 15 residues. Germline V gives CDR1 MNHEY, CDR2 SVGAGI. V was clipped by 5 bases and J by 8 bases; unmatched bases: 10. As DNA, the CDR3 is TGTGCCAGCAGTCCCGGGACAGGGTCTTCCGATGAGCAGTTCTTC. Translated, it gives CASSPGTGSSDEQFF.

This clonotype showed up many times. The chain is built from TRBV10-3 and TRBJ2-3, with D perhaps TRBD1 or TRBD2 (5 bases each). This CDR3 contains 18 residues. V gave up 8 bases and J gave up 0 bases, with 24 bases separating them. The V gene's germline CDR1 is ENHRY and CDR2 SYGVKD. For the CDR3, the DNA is TGTGCCATCGGGGGAAGGGTTGGGGCCGGAGCCAGCACAGATACGCAGTATTTT. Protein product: CAIGGRVGAGASTDTQYF.

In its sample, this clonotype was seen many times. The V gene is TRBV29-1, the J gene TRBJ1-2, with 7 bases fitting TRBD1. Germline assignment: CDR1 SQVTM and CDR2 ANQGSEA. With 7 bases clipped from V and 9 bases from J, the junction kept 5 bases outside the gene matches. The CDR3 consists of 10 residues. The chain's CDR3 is CSARDSSYTF. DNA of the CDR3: TGCAGCGCCAGGGACAGTAGCTACACCTTC.

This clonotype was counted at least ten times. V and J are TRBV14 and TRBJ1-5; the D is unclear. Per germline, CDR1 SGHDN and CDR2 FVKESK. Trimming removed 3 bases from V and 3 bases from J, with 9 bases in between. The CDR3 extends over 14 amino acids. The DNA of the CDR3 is TGTGCCAGCAGCCAGGCAGGTTCCAATCAGCCCCAGCATTTT. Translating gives CASSQAGSNQPQHF.

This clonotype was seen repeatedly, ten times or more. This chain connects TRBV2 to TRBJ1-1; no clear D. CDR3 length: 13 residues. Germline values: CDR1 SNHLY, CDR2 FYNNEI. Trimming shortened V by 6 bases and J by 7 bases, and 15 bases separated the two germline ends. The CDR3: CASRLLGSSEAFF. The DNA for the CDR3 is TGTGCCAGCAGGCTCTTGGGGTCTAGTGAAGCTTTCTTT.

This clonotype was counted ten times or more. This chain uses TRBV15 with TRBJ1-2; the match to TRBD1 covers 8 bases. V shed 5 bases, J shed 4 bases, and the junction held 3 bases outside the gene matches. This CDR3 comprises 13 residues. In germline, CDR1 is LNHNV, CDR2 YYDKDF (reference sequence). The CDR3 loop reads CATSSGQAYGYTF. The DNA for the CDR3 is TGTGCCACCAGCTCGGGACAGGCCTATGGCTACACCTTC.

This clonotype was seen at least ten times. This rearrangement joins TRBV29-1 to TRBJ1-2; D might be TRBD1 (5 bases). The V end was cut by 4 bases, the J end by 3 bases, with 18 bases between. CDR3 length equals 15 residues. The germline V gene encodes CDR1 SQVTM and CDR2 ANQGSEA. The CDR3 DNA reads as TGCAGCGTTGGGGGCAGCCCTAAAGCGGACTATGGCTACACCTTC. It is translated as CSVGGSPKADYGYTF.

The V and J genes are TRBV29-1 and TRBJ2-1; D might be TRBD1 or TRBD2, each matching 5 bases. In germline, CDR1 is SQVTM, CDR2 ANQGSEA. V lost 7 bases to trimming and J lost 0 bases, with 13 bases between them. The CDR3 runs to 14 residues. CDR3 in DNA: TGCAGCGCTGCCCCGGGACGCTCCTACAATGAGCAGTTCTTC. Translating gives CSAAPGRSYNEQFF.

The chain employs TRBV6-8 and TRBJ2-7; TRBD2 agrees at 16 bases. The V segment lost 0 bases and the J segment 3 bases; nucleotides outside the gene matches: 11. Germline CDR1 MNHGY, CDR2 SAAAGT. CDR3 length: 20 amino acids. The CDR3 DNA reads TGTGCCAGCAGTTACTCCCACGGTCCGGGACTAGCGGGAGGGAACTACGAGCAGTACTTC. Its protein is CASSYSHGPGLAGGNYEQYF.

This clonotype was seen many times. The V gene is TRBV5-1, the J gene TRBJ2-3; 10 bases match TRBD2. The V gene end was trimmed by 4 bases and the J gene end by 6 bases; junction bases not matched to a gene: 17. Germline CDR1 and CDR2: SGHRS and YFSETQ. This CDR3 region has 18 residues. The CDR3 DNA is TGCGCCAGCAGCCGTGGATCTAGCGGGAGATCAGCGTCGGATACGCAGTATTTT. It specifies CASSRGSSGRSASDTQYF.

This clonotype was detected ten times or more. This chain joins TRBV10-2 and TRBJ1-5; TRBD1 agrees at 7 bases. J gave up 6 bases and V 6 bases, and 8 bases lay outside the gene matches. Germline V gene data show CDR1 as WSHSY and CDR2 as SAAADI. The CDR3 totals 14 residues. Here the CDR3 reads CASSYGTEVQPQHF. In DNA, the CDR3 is TGCGCCAGCAGCTACGGGACAGAGGTTCAGCCCCAGCATTTT.

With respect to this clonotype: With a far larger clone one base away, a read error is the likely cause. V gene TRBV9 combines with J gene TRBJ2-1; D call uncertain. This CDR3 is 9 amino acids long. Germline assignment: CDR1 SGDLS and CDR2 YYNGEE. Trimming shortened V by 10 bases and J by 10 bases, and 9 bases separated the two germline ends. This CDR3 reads CARATEQFF. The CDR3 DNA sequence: TGTGCCCGGGCCACCGAGCAGTTCTTC.

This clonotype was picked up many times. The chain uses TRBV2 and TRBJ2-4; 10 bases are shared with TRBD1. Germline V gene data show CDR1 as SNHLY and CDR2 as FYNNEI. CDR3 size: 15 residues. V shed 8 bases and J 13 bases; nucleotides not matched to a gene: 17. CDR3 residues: CASGGWTGGGLPQYF. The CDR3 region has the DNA TGTGCCAGCGGTGGATGGACAGGGGGTGGCTTACCGCAGTACTTC.

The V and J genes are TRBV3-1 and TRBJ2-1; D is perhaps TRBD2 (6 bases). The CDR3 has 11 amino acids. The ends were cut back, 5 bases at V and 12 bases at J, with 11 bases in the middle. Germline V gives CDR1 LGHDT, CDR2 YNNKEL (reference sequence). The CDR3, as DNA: TGTGCCAGCAGCTTGGACGGGGGGCAGTTCTTC. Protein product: CASSLDGGQFF.

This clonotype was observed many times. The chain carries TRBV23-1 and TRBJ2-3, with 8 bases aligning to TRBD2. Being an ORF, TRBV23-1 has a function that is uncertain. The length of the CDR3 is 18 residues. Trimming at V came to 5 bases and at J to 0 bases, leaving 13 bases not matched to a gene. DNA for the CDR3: TGCGCCAGCAGTGACCGGCTAGCGGGTGGAACTAGCACAGATACGCAGTATTTT. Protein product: CASSDRLAGGTSTDTQYF.